This T cell receptor beta chain comes out of a study of T cell repertoires in cytomegalovirus infection. Whole-study context: Carrying CMV and the relevant HLA type showed in public TCR beta signatures.

Overall study findings and caveats: CMV-specific TCR beta clonotypes restricted by HLA-C were the ones dominating the ex vivo response. Of the TCR beta families, the public ones yielded a cumulative frequency that identified carriers of CMV plus the relevant HLA.

As for this clonotype: Its antigen is undetermined.

CDR1 and CDR2 from the germline V gene are MNHNY and SVGAGI (reference sequence). This CDR3 has 15 residues. V lost 6 bases and J 0 bases, leaving 11 bases between the germline ends. TCRdb processed the reads anew with MiXCR; each CDR3 protein has one entry. The sample has around 350,000 distinct CDR3 sequences; roughly 20% are singletons. The chain links TRBV6-6 to TRBJ1-4; a weak D match, TRBD1 (5 bases). The sample was PBMCs. The sequence was collected from a human donor in good health (CMV status not recorded). Some clones in this sample may be carry-over from other donors' samples. This CDR3 reads CASRRQITTNEKLFF. The CDR3 DNA reads TGTGCCAGCAGGCGACAGATTACAACTAATGAAAAACTGTTTTTT.